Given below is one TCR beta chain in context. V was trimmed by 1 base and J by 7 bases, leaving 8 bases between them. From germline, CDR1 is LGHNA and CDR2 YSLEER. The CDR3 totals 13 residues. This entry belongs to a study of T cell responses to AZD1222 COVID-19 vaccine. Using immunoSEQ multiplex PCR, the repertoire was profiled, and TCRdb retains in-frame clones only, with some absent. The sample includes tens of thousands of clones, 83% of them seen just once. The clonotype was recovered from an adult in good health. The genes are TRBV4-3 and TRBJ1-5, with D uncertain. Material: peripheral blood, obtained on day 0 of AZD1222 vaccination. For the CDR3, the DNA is TGCGCCAGCAGCCAAGTGCGAGCCCAGCCCCAGCATTTT. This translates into CASSQVRAQPQHF.